The 27 T cell receptor beta chains in this list originate from one sample, sequenced in a study of T cell repertoires in cytomegalovirus infection. TCRdb fed the reads into MiXCR, producing one record per CDR3 protein. This sample has about 310,000 distinct CDR3 sequences; around a sixth occur once, and the top ten carry around 12%. Sequences were obtained from PBMCs. The receptors were gathered from a human donor in good health (CMV status not recorded). Some clones in this sample may be carry-over from other donors' samples.

This clonotype appeared a few times. The chain links TRBV28 to TRBJ2-7, with 8 nucleotides matching TRBD1. The germline gives CDR1 MDHEN, CDR2 SYDVKM. The CDR3 loop spans 15 amino acids. The V gene end was trimmed by 5 bases and the J gene end by 0 bases; junction bases not matched to a gene: 6. Here the CDR3 reads CASSTDRGSSYEQYF. The CDR3 coding sequence is TGTGCCAGCAGTACCGACAGGGGAAGCTCCTACGAGCAGTACTTC. The full variable domain, completed using reference TRBV28 and TRBJ2-7, is DVKVTQSSRYLVKRTGEKVFLECVQDMDHENMFWYRQDPGLGLRLIYFSYDVKMKEKGDIPEGYSVSREKKERFSLILESASTNQTSMYLCASSTDRGSSYEQYFGPGTRLTVT.

This clonotype was found once. This chain joins TRBV10-3 and TRBJ1-1; D may be TRBD1 (5 bases). From germline, CDR1 is ENHRY and CDR2 SYGVKD. Trimming removed 8 bases at V and 1 base at J, with 17 bases between. The CDR3 contains 15 residues. CDR3 nucleotide sequence: TGTGCCATCCGGGGGACGGAGGCCCGGAACACTGAAGCTTTCTTT. Amino acid sequence: CAIRGTEARNTEAFF.

This clonotype occurred many times. This chain joins TRBV25-1 and TRBJ2-5; D unclear. V lost 0 bases to trimming and J lost 4 bases, with 9 bases between them. Germline lookup yields CDR1 MGHDK and CDR2 SYGVNS. The CDR3 covers 14 residues. CDR3 amino acids: CASSEYSLTETQYF. The CDR3 bases are TGTGCCAGCAGTGAATATTCCCTCACAGAGACCCAGTACTTC. Full variable domain (rest looked up from reference TRBV25-1 and TRBJ2-5): EADIYQTPRYLVIGTGKKITLECSQTMGHDKMYWYQQDPGMELHLIHYSYGVNSTEKGDLSSESTVSRIRTEHFPLTLESARPSHTSQYLCASSEYSLTETQYFGPGTRLLVL.

This chain links TRBV7-2 with TRBJ2-1; TRBD2 aligns across 10 bases. The V segment lost 2 bases and the J segment 0 bases; nucleotides outside the gene matches: 7. This CDR3 spans 18 amino acids. The germline gives CDR1 SGHTA, CDR2 FQGNSA. The CDR3 protein is CASSLTSGALSSYNEQFF. CDR3 DNA: TGTGCCAGCAGCTTAACTAGCGGGGCCCTAAGCTCCTACAATGAGCAGTTCTTC.

This clonotype was counted at least ten times. The J gene is TRBJ1-3, the V gene TRBV27; possibly TRBD1 for D (6 bases). Trimming took 6 bases from V and 7 from J, leaving 16 bases between them. The CDR3 spans 14 residues. The germline V gene has CDR1 MNHEY and CDR2 SMNVEV (reference sequence). The CDR3 loop is CASSPDRFFNTIYF. The CDR3 DNA sequence: TGTGCCAGCAGCCCAGACAGGTTTTTCAACACCATATATTTT.

J is TRBJ1-2 and V is TRBV10-3; D may be TRBD1 (5 bases). This CDR3 has 18 residues. Germline V gives CDR1 ENHRY, CDR2 SYGVKD. The V end lost 3 bases, the J end lost 4 bases, and 24 bases lay between the germline ends. The CDR3 loop reads CAISEGGGATTNFYGYTF. CDR3 DNA: TGTGCCATCAGTGAAGGTGGCGGGGCTACTACCAACTTCTATGGCTACACCTTC.

This clonotype occurred a few times. The chain joins TRBV12-3 or TRBV12-4 to TRBJ2-1, with no clear D. V gave up 3 bases and J gave up 6 bases, with 18 bases separating them. There are 16 residues in the CDR3. The CDR3 here is CASSLDGAILLNEQFF. In nucleotides, the CDR3 is TGTGCCAGCAGTTTGGACGGTGCAATCCTCCTCAATGAGCAGTTCTTC.

This clonotype was found a few times. V usage is TRBV27 and J usage is TRBJ1-5; D is unclear. Deletions cut 2 bases from V and 2 bases from J, with 13 bases between. This CDR3 comprises 16 residues. In germline, CDR1 is MNHEY, CDR2 SMNVEV (reference sequence). CDR3 bases: TGTGCCAGCAGTTTAGGTTTCGAGTGGGGCAATCAGCCCCAGCATTTT. Its protein is CASSLGFEWGNQPQHF.

This clonotype was seen ten or more times. The CDR3 coding sequence is TGTGCCAGCAGCCGCCAGGGAGGACAGGGCGGGACCCAGTACTTC. Its protein is CASSRQGGQGGTQYF. The chain combines TRBV7-2 with TRBJ2-5, with TRBD1 identical over 8 bases. The CDR3 has 15 amino acids. The germline gives CDR1 SGHTA, CDR2 FQGNSA. Germline trimming cut 5 bases from V and 7 bases from J; bases unmatched to any gene: 12.

The gene calls are TRBV5-1 and TRBJ1-1; no reliable D call. CDR3 size: 14 residues. Germline assignment: CDR1 SGHRS and CDR2 YFSETQ. Trimming shortened V by 0 bases and J by 1 base, and 7 bases separated the two germline ends. The CDR3 DNA sequence: TGCGCCAGCAGCTTGGAATTGGGGAACACTGAAGCTTTCTTT. It is translated as CASSLELGNTEAFF.

In this sample, this clonotype turned up a few times. The chain links TRBV7-6 to TRBJ2-7; D uncertain. Trimming shortened V by 5 bases and J by 6 bases, and 14 bases separated the two germline ends. The CDR3 runs 13 residues. The germline gives CDR1 SGHVS, CDR2 FNYEAQ. The CDR3 region has the DNA TGTGCCAGCAGCCCTACAGAAGTCCGCGAGCAGTACTTC. As protein: CASSPTEVREQYF.

The CDR3 loop reads CSAPDKPPYEQYF. CDR3 in DNA: TGCAGTGCCCCAGACAAGCCACCCTACGAGCAGTACTTC. V usage is TRBV20-1 and J usage is TRBJ2-7; D is unclear. CDR3 length equals 13 residues. V was pared by 6 bases and J by 2 bases, with 14 bases between. Germline V gene lookup returns CDR1 DFQATT and CDR2 SNEGSKA (reference sequence).

This clonotype was seen at least ten times. The genes are TRBV27 and TRBJ2-1, with TRBD1 matching over 7 bases. Germline loops: CDR1 MNHEY, CDR2 SMNVEV (reference sequence). The V segment lost 5 bases and the J segment 7 bases; nucleotides outside the gene matches: 5. There are 13 residues in the CDR3. CDR3 amino acids: CASSVGGVNEQFF. CDR3 sequence (DNA): TGTGCCAGCAGTGTAGGGGGCGTGAATGAGCAGTTCTTC.

There are a few counts of this clonotype. The CDR3 DNA is TGCGCCAGCAGCCAAGGACTGAGCCTCGATTCACCCCTCCACTTT. This gives the protein CASSQGLSLDSPLHF. The rearrangement uses TRBV4-1 and TRBJ1-6; the D is unclear. V lost 1 base to trimming and J lost 8 bases, with 12 bases between them. This CDR3 spans 15 amino acids. CDR1 is MGHRA and CDR2 is YSYEKL in the germline V gene.

This clonotype occurred many times. This chain connects TRBV6-5 to TRBJ2-7, with D perhaps matching TRBD1 (5 bases). Germline CDR1 is MNHEY and CDR2 is SVGAGI. Trimming left V 2 bases short and J 2 bases short, with 13 bases between. CDR3 length: 15 amino acids. The CDR3 bases are TGTGCCAGCAGTTACCGCGATAGGGGCACCTACGAGCAGTACTTC. Protein sequence: CASSYRDRGTYEQYF.

A remark on this clonotype: A much larger clone lies one base from this, so it may be a read error. V gene TRBV7-2 combines with J gene TRBJ2-1; 7 bases match TRBD2. Germline V gene data show CDR1 as SGHTA and CDR2 as FQGNSA. This CDR3 spans 14 amino acids. This CDR3 reads CASSLNSGYNEQLF. In DNA, the CDR3 is TGTGCCAGCAGCTTAAATAGCGGGTACAATGAGCAGTTATTC.

The chain couples TRBV24-1 to TRBJ2-1, with TRBD2 matching 8 bases. The CDR3 totals 15 residues. In germline, CDR1 is KGHDR, CDR2 SFDVKD. Trimming removed 5 bases from V and 4 bases from J; junction bases left unmatched: 6. CDR3 region: CATSGGASGYNEQFF. CDR3 DNA: TGTGCCACCAGTGGGGGGGCTAGCGGGTACAATGAGCAGTTCTTC.

This clonotype was seen ten or more times. V is TRBV2 and J is TRBJ2-2; D gene uncertain. CDR1 and CDR2 (germline): SNHLY, FYNNEI. This CDR3 is built from 13 residues. Trimming took 10 bases from V and 2 from J, leaving 11 bases between them. Here the CDR3 reads CANSRTNTGELFF. Here the CDR3 DNA reads TGTGCCAATAGTAGGACCAACACCGGGGAGCTGTTTTTT.

The sample holds many counts of this clonotype. The V and J genes are TRBV28 and TRBJ1-1; weak D call: TRBD1 (5 bases). The CDR3 loop spans 13 amino acids. Germline CDR1 MDHEN, CDR2 SYDVKM. Trimming cost V 6 bases and J 6 bases, with 14 bases left between them. The CDR3 bases are TGTGCCAGCAGATTACCCGGGACCGCTGAAGCTTTCTTT. It specifies CASRLPGTAEAFF. The full variable domain, rest sourced from reference TRBV28 and TRBJ1-1, is DVKVTQSSRYLVKRTGEKVFLECVQDMDHENMFWYRQDPGLGLRLIYFSYDVKMKEKGDIPEGYSVSREKKERFSLILESASTNQTSMYLCASRLPGTAEAFFGQGTRLTVV.

The table lists this clonotype with many counts. The chain has TRBV4-1 and TRBJ2-5; TRBD1 aligns across 8 bases. J lost 4 bases, V lost 1 base, and 5 bases had no gene match. Germline V lookup: CDR1 MGHRA, CDR2 YSYEKL. The CDR3 contains 15 residues. CDR3 region: CASSQGGQAGETQYF. Here the CDR3 DNA reads TGCGCCAGCAGCCAAGGGGGACAGGCGGGAGAGACCCAGTACTTC.

This clonotype has ten or more counts. The chain links TRBV20-1 to TRBJ2-3, with no clear D. Germline CDR1 DFQATT, CDR2 SNEGSKA (reference sequence). The CDR3 is 14 amino acids. Trimming cost V 4 bases and J 2 bases, with 13 bases left between them. The CDR3 sequence is CSAKGGGNTDTQYF. The DNA for the CDR3 is TGCAGTGCTAAGGGTGGCGGAAACACAGATACGCAGTATTTT.

V usage is TRBV28 and J usage is TRBJ1-3; 7 bases agree with TRBD1. V was clipped by 6 bases and J by 7 bases; unmatched bases: 9. The CDR3 loop spans 14 amino acids. Germline CDR1 reads MDHEN; CDR2 reads SYDVKM. CDR3 region: CASSKTGRTNTIYF. The CDR3 DNA sequence: TGTGCCAGCAGCAAGACAGGGAGAACGAACACCATATATTTT.

V is TRBV12-3 or TRBV12-4 and J is TRBJ2-1; tentative D call: TRBD2 (6 bases). V shed 8 bases and J shed 14 bases, with 22 bases lying between them. The length of the CDR3 is 13 residues. This chain's CDR3 is CASETSGENKKFF. CDR3 in DNA: TGTGCCAGCGAGACTTCGGGGGAAAATAAGAAGTTCTTC.

As for this clonotype: At one boundary the junction diverges from the germline segment, which might be a read error. The J gene is TRBJ1-2, the V gene TRBV4-1, with 7 bases that match TRBD1. The length of the CDR3 is 14 residues. The germline gives CDR1 MGHRA, CDR2 YSYEKL. The CDR3 DNA is TGCGCCAGCAGCCATTTTGACAGGGACTACGGCTACACCTTC. Its protein is CASSHFDRDYGYTF.

This clonotype was seen ten or more times. CDR3 protein: CASSDAGQPQHF. The CDR3 nucleotides read TGTGCCAGCAGTGATGCGGGTCAGCCCCAGCATTTT. The chain joins TRBV25-1 to TRBJ1-5; D uncertain. Germline-derived CDR1 and CDR2 are MGHDK and SYGVNS. The germline V and J ends were trimmed by 3 bases and 6 bases, with 6 bases remaining between them. This CDR3 is 12 amino acids long.

V and J are TRBV12-3 or TRBV12-4 and TRBJ1-1, with D perhaps matching TRBD1 (5 bases). V lost 7 bases and J 4 bases, leaving 16 bases between the germline ends. The CDR3 sequence is 14 residues long. The CDR3 coding sequence is TGTGCCAGCACCGTGGGGGGGTTCGGCACTGAAGCTTTCTTT. Its translation is CASTVGGFGTEAFF.

The gene calls are TRBV6-6 and TRBJ1-1; 11 nucleotides agree with TRBD1. This CDR3 contains 14 residues. Trimming cost V 7 bases and J 5 bases; bases outside gene matches: 6. The germline V gene encodes CDR1 MNHNY and CDR2 SVGAGI (reference sequence). For the CDR3, the DNA is TGTGCCAGCAATGCCGGGACAGGGGGGACTGAAGCTTTCTTT. Translation gives CASNAGTGGTEAFF.